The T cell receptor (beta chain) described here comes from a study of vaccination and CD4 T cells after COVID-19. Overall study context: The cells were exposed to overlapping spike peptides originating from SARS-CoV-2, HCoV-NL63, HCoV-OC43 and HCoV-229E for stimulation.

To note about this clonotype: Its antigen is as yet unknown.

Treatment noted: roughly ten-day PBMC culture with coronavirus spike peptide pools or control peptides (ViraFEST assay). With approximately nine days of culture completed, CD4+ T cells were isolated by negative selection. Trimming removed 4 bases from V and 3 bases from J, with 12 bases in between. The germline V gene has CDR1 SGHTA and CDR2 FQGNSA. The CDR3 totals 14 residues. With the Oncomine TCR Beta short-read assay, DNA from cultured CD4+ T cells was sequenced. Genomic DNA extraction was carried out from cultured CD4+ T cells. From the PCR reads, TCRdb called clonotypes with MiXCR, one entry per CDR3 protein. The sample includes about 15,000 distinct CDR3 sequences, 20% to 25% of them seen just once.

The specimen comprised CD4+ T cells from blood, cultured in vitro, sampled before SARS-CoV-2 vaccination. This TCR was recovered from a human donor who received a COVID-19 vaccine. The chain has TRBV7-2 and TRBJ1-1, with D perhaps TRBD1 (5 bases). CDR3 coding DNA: TGTGCCAGCAGCTCGGGGACTGCGGACACTGAAGCTTTCTTT. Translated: CASSSGTADTEAFF.